The 13 T cell receptor beta chains in this list originate from one sample, sequenced in a study of blood T cell repertoires in COVID-19. The repertoire was sequenced with immunoSEQ multiplex PCR; TCRdb's copy has only in-frame clones and lacks some. The sample carries roughly 370,000 clones, around nine tenths recorded once. Sequences were obtained from PBMCs or T cells enriched from blood (not recorded which). These receptor sequences come from a woman aged 45-60 years who had recovered from COVID-19.

The CDR3 nucleotides are TGTGCCAGCAGTTTTTTTCTGGGGCAGACTGGAGATGAGCAGTTCTTC. This sequence encodes CASSFFLGQTGDEQFF. This rearrangement joins TRBV28 to TRBJ2-1; perhaps TRBD1 as D (5 bases). The CDR3 runs 16 residues. In germline, CDR1 is MDHEN, CDR2 SYDVKM. V lost 3 bases and J lost 8, with 20 bases in between.

The CDR3 here is CASSDDRGGWGNQPQHF. CDR3 nucleotide sequence: TGTGCCAGTAGCGACGACAGGGGCGGGTGGGGCAATCAGCCCCAGCATTTT. The gene calls are TRBV19 and TRBJ1-5, with TRBD1 identical over 8 bases. The V gene's germline CDR1 is LNHDA and CDR2 SQIVND (reference sequence). The CDR3 is 17 amino acids. J was trimmed by 2 bases and V by 6 bases; bases with no gene match: 12.

This clone has just a few counts. The chain combines TRBV4-2 with TRBJ2-1; unclear D gene. Trimming removed 0 bases at V and 2 bases at J, with 11 bases between. The CDR3 loop spans 16 amino acids. Germline CDR1 and CDR2: LGHNA and YNFKEQ. The CDR3 DNA reads as TGTGCCAGCAGCCAAGAGTCCGAAACGGCCTACAATGAGCAGTTCTTC. Protein: CASSQESETAYNEQFF.

This clone was recorded a few times. CDR3 region: CASSQERGDSYEQYF. CDR3 DNA: TGTGCCAGCAGCCAAGAGCGGGGAGACTCCTACGAGCAGTACTTC. The V call is TRBV4-2, the J call TRBJ2-7, with D possibly being TRBD2 (6 bases). The CDR3 is 15 amino acids. Deletions cut 0 bases from V and 0 bases from J, with 9 bases between. Per the germline V gene, CDR1 is LGHNA and CDR2 is YNFKEQ.

This chain joins TRBV11-2 and TRBJ1-2; 9 nucleotides match TRBD1. The germline V gene has CDR1 SGHAT and CDR2 FQNNGV. CDR3 size: 15 residues. Unmatched junction bases numbered 11, after V lost 4 bases and J lost 8 bases. Here the CDR3 reads CASSSRDRVLRGYTF. DNA for the CDR3: TGTGCCAGCAGCTCCCGGGACAGGGTTTTACGGGGCTACACCTTC.

The chain is built from TRBV7-9 and TRBJ1-2, with 8 bases lining up with TRBD1. The CDR3 consists of 14 residues. Germline CDR1 is SEHNR and CDR2 is FQNEAQ (reference sequence). V lost 4 bases, J lost 6 bases, and 7 bases stayed unmatched. The CDR3 sequence: CASSSYGQGHGYTF. As DNA, the CDR3 is TGTGCCAGCAGCTCCTACGGACAGGGTCATGGCTACACCTTC.

This chain connects TRBV4-2 to TRBJ1-6; D not resolved. The V gene lost 0 bases and the J gene lost 5 bases, with 8 bases spanning the gap. Germline assignment: CDR1 LGHNA and CDR2 YNFKEQ. The CDR3 contains 15 residues. The CDR3 nucleotides read TGTGCCAGCAGCCAAGATTCAGCGAATAATTCACCCCTCCACTTT. It is translated as CASSQDSANNSPLHF.

In this sample, this clone is medium-sized. The V call is TRBV6-1, the J call TRBJ2-5, with unresolved D. V lost 5 bases, J lost 4 bases, and 8 bases lay in between. The germline gives CDR1 MNHNS, CDR2 SASEGT. This CDR3 comprises 12 residues. The CDR3 DNA is TGTGCCAGCAGTTTTCCGTTAGAGACCCAGTACTTC. This gives the protein CASSFPLETQYF.

The rearrangement joins TRBV6-2 or TRBV6-3 to TRBJ1-5; tentatively, D is TRBD1 (6 bases). Germline lookup yields CDR1 MNHEY and CDR2 SVGEGT. V was pared by 2 bases and J by 6 bases, with 17 bases between. This CDR3 region has 16 residues. This CDR3 is CASSYTATGPGQPQHF. For the CDR3, the DNA is TGTGCCAGCAGTTACACGGCGACAGGACCGGGTCAGCCCCAGCATTTT.

The genes are TRBV7-8 and TRBJ1-4, with no clear D. This CDR3 has 15 residues. CDR1 and CDR2 (germline): SGHVS, FQNEAQ. Trimming removed 1 base from V and 4 bases from J, with 10 bases in between. CDR3 DNA sequence: TGTGCCAGCAGCTTAGGGCCCTTTGGTAATGAAAAACTGTTTTTT. It specifies CASSLGPFGNEKLFF.

The chain links TRBV2 to TRBJ1-1; perhaps TRBD1 as D (6 bases). The CDR3 consists of 13 residues. V lost 9 bases, J lost 1 base, and 12 bases lay in between. In germline, CDR1 is SNHLY, CDR2 FYNNEI. The CDR3 spells CAREAGANTEAFF. Here the CDR3 DNA reads TGTGCCAGGGAGGCAGGGGCGAACACTGAAGCTTTCTTT.

The CDR3 nucleotides are TGTGCCAGCAGCCAGGAACGTATAAACGCTGGGGCCAACGTCCTGACTTTC. Amino acids: CASSQERINAGANVLTF. The chain employs TRBV2 and TRBJ2-6; D remains unclear. Trimming removed 6 bases from V and 2 bases from J, with 17 bases in between. Germline CDR1 is SNHLY and CDR2 is FYNNEI. CDR3 size: 17 residues.

The chain uses TRBV28 and TRBJ1-2, with D maybe TRBD1 (6 bases). Germline V gene data show CDR1 as MDHEN and CDR2 as SYDVKM. V was shortened by 8 bases and J by 4 bases, with 11 bases between the two germline ends. The CDR3 spans 12 residues. The CDR3 reads CASAGAGYGYTF. The CDR3 bases are TGTGCCAGCGCAGGGGCAGGCTATGGCTACACCTTC.